This is a list of T cell receptor beta chains from one sample in a study of blood T cells in healthy people across ages. TCRdb processed the 5' RACE reads anew with MiXCR; each CDR3 protein has one entry. The profile shows fewer than 1.5 million distinct CDR3 sequences, roughly 45% of them singletons. The sequenced sample consisted of blood. The receptors here all came from a woman younger than 35 in good health. Both conserved end residues are part of each CDR3.

J gene: TRBJ1-4; V gene: TRBV6-6; CDR3 protein: CASSDGATNEKLFF
J gene: NA; V gene: TRBV14; CDR3 protein: CASSQYSEQYF
J gene: TRBJ1-4; V gene: TRBV12-3/TRBV12-4; CDR3 protein: CASREGTGFREKLFF
J gene: TRBJ2-1; V gene: TRBV20-1; CDR3 protein: CSARGIAGVSNEQFF
J gene: TRBJ2-3; V gene: TRBV10-3; CDR3 protein: CAISESGGGGDTQYF
J gene: TRBJ2-7; V gene: TRBV5-1; CDR3 protein: CASSLGWRGVSSYNEQYF
J gene: TRBJ2-1; V gene: TRBV20-1; CDR3 protein: CSARDPPHSTEQFF
J gene: TRBJ2-6; V gene: TRBV4-1; CDR3 protein: CASSHPTTGANVLTF
J gene: TRBJ2-1; V gene: TRBV29-1; CDR3 protein: CSVEGTSGRYNEQFF
J gene: NA; V gene: TRBV18; CDR3 protein: CASSPFGLADTYEQYF
J gene: TRBJ1-2; V gene: TRBV10-3; CDR3 protein: CAIKGDNNYGYTF
J gene: TRBJ2-7; V gene: TRBV7-8; CDR3 protein: CASTYPRSGSSYEQYF
J gene: TRBJ2-7; V gene: TRBV29-1; CDR3 protein: CSVKTGASYEQYF
J gene: TRBJ2-2; V gene: TRBV7-9; CDR3 protein: CASSLAPFWDGNTGELFF
J gene: TRBJ2-3; V gene: TRBV13; CDR3 protein: CASSPPRADTQYF
J gene: TRBJ2-4; V gene: TRBV7-2; CDR3 protein: CASSLVSPGPGSQENIQYF
J gene: TRBJ1-1; V gene: TRBV12-3/TRBV12-4; CDR3 protein: CASTSSGQGVLNTEAFF
J gene: TRBJ2-5; V gene: TRBV4-1; CDR3 protein: CASSPGGGAGILKTQYF
J gene: TRBJ2-3; V gene: TRBV5-1; CDR3 protein: CASSLTSGSIDTQYF
J gene: TRBJ2-5; V gene: TRBV7-9; CDR3 protein: CASSLGADWSGQYF
J gene: TRBJ2-5; V gene: TRBV14; CDR3 protein: CASSPISGSHEQYF
J gene: TRBJ2-7; V gene: TRBV5-1; CDR3 protein: CASSLYGTEQYF
J gene: TRBJ2-7; V gene: TRBV10-3; CDR3 protein: CAISESSWSYEQYF
J gene: TRBJ2-1; V gene: TRBV11-2; CDR3 protein: CASSPQGMGEQFF
J gene: TRBJ2-5; V gene: TRBV20-1; CDR3 protein: CSATGPGYNEQYF
J gene: TRBJ2-3; V gene: TRBV20-1; CDR3 protein: CSAETGGFEGTTDTQYF
J gene: TRBJ2-6; V gene: TRBV27; CDR3 protein: CASSLLTGSGANVLTF
J gene: TRBJ2-1; V gene: TRBV24-1; CDR3 protein: CATSDSQSPSYNEQFF
J gene: TRBJ2-7; V gene: TRBV10-3; CDR3 protein: CAISETGGVYNEQYF
J gene: TRBJ1-1; V gene: TRBV5-1; CDR3 protein: CASSEGAGRNTEAFF
J gene: TRBJ1-4; V gene: TRBV7-2; CDR3 protein: CASSLSVGAGRKLFF
J gene: TRBJ1-1; V gene: TRBV29-1; CDR3 protein: CSVEFRGNTEAFF